The present entry profiles one TCR beta chain with its context. This specimen belongs to a study of blood T cell repertoires in COVID-19. Germline V gene lookup returns CDR1 SGHKS and CDR2 YYEKEE (reference sequence). The CDR3 is 13 amino acids. The V gene end was trimmed by 5 bases and the J gene end by 7 bases; junction bases not matched to a gene: 6. The repertoire was sequenced with immunoSEQ multiplex PCR; TCRdb's copy has only in-frame clones and lacks some. The sample records about 66,000 clones, 88% being singletons. The sequence was obtained from a woman between 70 and 85 years old with acute or convalescent COVID-19. Sequencing was done on a sample of peripheral blood. The chain links TRBV5-5 to TRBJ1-2, with 9 bases lining up with TRBD1. CDR3 sequence: CASRIQGARGYTF. As DNA, the CDR3 is TGTGCCAGCAGGATACAGGGGGCGCGTGGCTACACCTTC.